The T cell receptor beta chain under discussion was sequenced for a study of blood T cell repertoires in COVID-19. Assay used: immunoSEQ multiplex PCR; TCRdb lists only in-frame clones, some missing. The sample holds around 400,000 clones, 89% seen once. The CDR3 covers 16 residues. V trimming: 0 bases; J trimming: 0 bases; junction bases outside the gene matches: 3. Per the germline V gene, CDR1 is SGHAT and CDR2 is FQDESV (reference sequence). The chain recombines TRBV11-1 with TRBJ1-1, with 8 positions matching TRBD1. Sequenced: peripheral blood. This receptor was obtained from a man aged 35 to 55 with acute or convalescent COVID-19. The CDR3 DNA sequence: TGTGCCAGCAGCTTAGCTTGGGACAGGATGAACACTGAAGCTTTCTTT. Protein: CASSLAWDRMNTEAFF.